This passage covers 21 T cell receptor beta chains from one sample sequenced in a study of chemoradiotherapy in HPV16-positive cancers. Profiled with immunoSEQ multiplex PCR; TCRdb holds only in-frame clones, not every one. The sample has 6,000 to 8,000 clones, over 60% seen once. The specimen was obtained from a patient who underwent chemoradiotherapy. The origin of the receptors is a human donor with HPV-associated anogenital cancer.

The CDR3 bases are TGTGCCAGCAGCTTGGCTCCGGGGGACTACGAGCAGTACTTC. Encoded protein: CASSLAPGDYEQYF. The chain combines TRBV5-6 with TRBJ2-7; D is perhaps TRBD2 (6 bases). This CDR3 is 14 amino acids long. V shed 0 bases and J shed 3 bases, with 10 bases lying between them. CDR1 and CDR2 from the germline V gene are SGHDT and YYEEEE.

The chain employs TRBV5-6 and TRBJ1-5; tentative D call: TRBD1 (6 bases). V dropped 0 bases and J dropped 2 bases, with 18 bases sitting between them. CDR1 is SGHDT, CDR2 YYEEEE, per germline. This CDR3 contains 18 residues. The CDR3: CASSLGPGWGGGNQPQHF. As DNA, the CDR3 is TGTGCCAGCAGCTTGGGGCCGGGCTGGGGGGGCGGCAATCAGCCCCAGCATTTT.

The chain uses TRBV7-9 and TRBJ2-7; no reliable D call. This CDR3 has 15 residues. Germline V CDR1 and CDR2: SEHNR, FQNEAQ (reference sequence). Trimming removed 5 bases at V and 3 bases at J, with 17 bases between. The CDR3 bases are TGTGCCAGCAGCCCTCGTGGCAGGCGCAGCTACGAGCAGTACTTC. Protein sequence: CASSPRGRRSYEQYF.

The chain carries TRBV11-2 and TRBJ2-7; 7 bases match TRBD1. With 2 bases clipped from V and 2 bases from J, the junction kept 12 bases outside the gene matches. The CDR3 covers 17 residues. The germline V gene encodes CDR1 SGHAT and CDR2 FQNNGV. The CDR3 sequence: CASSLHRGQRLTYEQYF. DNA for the CDR3: TGTGCCAGCAGCTTACATAGGGGACAGAGACTGACCTACGAGCAGTACTTC. Full variable domain (missing parts from reference TRBV11-2 and TRBJ2-7): EAGVAQSPRYKIIEKRQSVAFWCNPISGHATLYWYQQILGQGPKLLIQFQNNGVVDDSQLPKDRFSAERLKGVDSTLKIQPAKLEDSAVYLCASSLHRGQRLTYEQYFGPGTRLTVT.

In DNA, the CDR3 is TGTGCCAGCTCACCATACACAGGGGGCTCTGAAGCTTTCTTT. Protein: CASSPYTGGSEAFF. V usage is TRBV18 and J usage is TRBJ1-1; 9 bases align to TRBD1. J was trimmed by 6 bases and V by 2 bases; bases with no gene match: 4. CDR3 length: 14 amino acids. Germline assignment: CDR1 KGHSH and CDR2 LQKENI.

This chain links TRBV10-2 with TRBJ2-7; 8 bases agree with TRBD2. There are 17 residues in the CDR3. Germline CDR1 is WSHSY and CDR2 is SAAADI. With 0 bases clipped from V and 5 bases from J, the junction kept 12 bases outside the gene matches. The CDR3 sequence: CASSESSLGLAAHEQYF. CDR3 nucleotides: TGCGCCAGCAGTGAGTCATCCCTCGGACTAGCCGCCCACGAGCAGTACTTC.

This rearrangement joins TRBV6-4 to TRBJ2-2, with 8 bases that match TRBD2. V lost 3 bases, J lost 3 bases, and 0 bases stayed unmatched. The length of the CDR3 is 14 residues. CDR1 MRHNA and CDR2 SNTAGT come from the germline V gene. CDR3 region: CASSDSGDTGELFF. CDR3 coding DNA: TGTGCCAGCAGTGATAGCGGGGACACCGGGGAGCTGTTTTTT.

J is TRBJ2-7 and V is TRBV4-3; tentative D call: TRBD2 (5 bases). V dropped 0 bases and J dropped 10 bases, with 13 bases sitting between them. There are 13 residues in the CDR3. Germline V gene sequence: CDR1 LGHNA, CDR2 YSLEER. CDR3 in amino acids: CASSQDPTGDQYF. In DNA, the CDR3 is TGCGCCAGCAGCCAAGATCCGACCGGGGATCAGTACTTC.

The J gene is TRBJ1-2, the V gene TRBV5-1, with 7 nucleotides matching TRBD1. The CDR3 runs 15 residues. Per the germline V gene, CDR1 is SGHRS and CDR2 is YFSETQ. V shed 4 bases and J 0 bases; nucleotides not matched to a gene: 6. The chain's CDR3 is CASSTGTAANYGYTF. CDR3 nucleotide sequence: TGCGCCAGCAGCACAGGGACAGCAGCTAACTATGGCTACACCTTC.

The V call is TRBV27, the J call TRBJ1-1; D unclear. The CDR3 is made up of 14 amino acids. Trimming left V 4 bases short and J 6 bases short, with 15 bases between. Germline CDR1 MNHEY, CDR2 SMNVEV (reference sequence). This CDR3 reads CASSSYAREAEAFF. CDR3 sequence (DNA): TGTGCCAGCAGTTCATATGCCCGCGAGGCTGAAGCTTTCTTT.

The chain combines TRBV5-4 with TRBJ2-5, with D possibly TRBD1 on 7 matching bases. V was cut by 6 bases and J by 2 bases, with 17 bases left in between. The CDR3 runs to 15 residues. Germline CDR1 SGHNT, CDR2 YYREEE (reference sequence). The CDR3, as DNA: TGTGCCAGCAACCTGCAGGGGGGAGGACAAGAGACCCAGTACTTC. Amino acid sequence: CASNLQGGGQETQYF. The variable domain in full, with the rest retrieved from reference TRBV5-4 and TRBJ2-5, is ETGVTQSPTHLIKTRGQQVTLRCSSQSGHNTVSWYQQALGQGPQFIFQYYREEENGRGNFPPRFSGLQFPNYSSELNVNALELDDSALYLCASNLQGGGQETQYFGPGTRLLVL.

V and J are TRBV21-1 and TRBJ1-1. TRBV21-1 is marked as a pseudogene. The CDR3 totals 14 residues. DNA of the CDR3: TGTGCCAGCAGCAGACGGACGGGGAACACTGAAGCTTTCTTT. Translation: CASSRRTGNTEAFF.

The chain combines TRBV19 with TRBJ1-2; a weak D match, TRBD1 (5 bases). CDR1 LNHDA and CDR2 SQIVND come from the germline V gene (reference sequence). Deletions cut 1 base from V and 10 bases from J, with 10 bases between. The CDR3 spans 12 residues. The CDR3 region is CASSIGDSYYTF. DNA of the CDR3: TGTGCCAGTAGTATAGGAGACAGTTACTACACCTTC.

V and J are TRBV6-1 and TRBJ1-5, with TRBD1 matching over 7 bases. J was trimmed by 6 bases and V by 1 base; bases with no gene match: 3. Germline CDR1 and CDR2: MNHNS and SASEGT. The CDR3 loop spans 14 amino acids. The CDR3 sequence is CASSEDRGSQPQHF. The DNA of the CDR3 is TGTGCCAGCAGTGAAGACAGGGGCAGTCAGCCCCAGCATTTT.

This clone occurred a few times. The chain uses TRBV25-1 and TRBJ1-1; TRBD1 matches 7 bases. The CDR3 length is 15 residues. Germline V gene data show CDR1 as MGHDK and CDR2 as SYGVNS. The V gene end was trimmed by 6 bases and the J gene end by 5 bases; junction bases not matched to a gene: 12. CDR3 protein: CASRETGIVGTEAFF. The CDR3 region has the DNA TGTGCCAGCAGGGAGACAGGGATCGTTGGGACTGAAGCTTTCTTT.

This rearrangement joins TRBV18 to TRBJ2-3, with 9 bases fitting TRBD2. V lost 0 bases, J lost 3 bases, and 10 bases stayed unmatched. Germline values: CDR1 KGHSH, CDR2 LQKENI. This CDR3 has 18 amino acids. DNA for the CDR3: TGTGCCAGCTCACCACCTTACCAGGGACTAGCAGTTACAGATACGCAGTATTTT. Translation: CASSPPYQGLAVTDTQYF.

V usage is TRBV30 and J usage is TRBJ2-6; D is unclear. V was clipped by 3 bases and J by 0 bases, with 15 bases between them. The CDR3 runs to 17 residues. Germline CDR1 and CDR2: GTSNPN and SVGIG (reference sequence). CDR3 DNA sequence: TGTGCCTGGAGGCCGTATCGGCGTTTCTCTGGGGCCAACGTCCTGACTTTC. Translating gives CAWRPYRRFSGANVLTF.

V gene TRBV7-9 combines with J gene TRBJ2-7, with D tentatively TRBD2 (5 bases). This CDR3 is built from 12 residues. The V gene lost 3 bases and the J gene lost 3 bases, with 6 bases spanning the gap. CDR1 is SEHNR and CDR2 is FQNEAQ in the germline V gene (reference sequence). The CDR3 sequence is CASSLDFYEQYF. In DNA, the CDR3 is TGTGCCAGCAGCTTGGACTTCTACGAGCAGTACTTC. The whole variable domain, filled in from reference TRBV7-9 and TRBJ2-7, reads DTGVSQNPRHKITKRGQNVTFRCDPISEHNRLYWYRQTLGQGPEFLTYFQNEAQLEKSRLLSDRFSAERPKGSFSTLEIQRTEQGDSAMYLCASSLDFYEQYFGPGTRLTVT.

The chain carries TRBV29-1 and TRBJ1-5; D call uncertain. The V end was cut by 4 bases, the J end by 3 bases, with 10 bases between. The germline CDR1 and CDR2 sequences are SQVTM and ANQGSEA. CDR3 length: 13 amino acids. The CDR3 is CSVADGINQPQHF. Here the CDR3 DNA reads TGCAGCGTTGCGGACGGCATCAATCAGCCCCAGCATTTT.

This sequence joins TRBV19 and TRBJ2-7; D is ambiguous. V was clipped by 6 bases and J by 3 bases, with 12 bases between them. The CDR3 has 13 amino acids. Germline lookup yields CDR1 LNHDA and CDR2 SQIVND (reference sequence). CDR3 in amino acids: CASSSSGGYEQYF. The CDR3 DNA is TGTGCCAGTAGCTCCTCGGGTGGCTACGAGCAGTACTTC.

There are a few counts of this clone. V usage is TRBV4-2 and J usage is TRBJ2-7, with TRBD2 identical over 14 bases. The CDR3 consists of 18 residues. The germline V gene has CDR1 LGHNA and CDR2 YNFKEQ. The trim removed 2 bases at V and 5 bases at J, leaving 11 bases unmatched. The CDR3 coding sequence is TGTGCCAGCAGCCAAATAACCGGACTAGCGGGAGGTGGAAACGAGCAGTACTTC. Translated: CASSQITGLAGGGNEQYF.